The clone carrying this TCR beta chain showed up many times. A sample-barcoded 5' primer and a J-beta primer mix were used in a second PCR of roughly 7 to 11 cycles. Each TCR beta cDNA got a 12-nucleotide random molecular identifier. Each CDR3 protein is one row after TCRdb ran MiXCR on the 5' RACE reads. In the table there are around 870,000 distinct CDR3 sequences, about 28% of which are singletons. This specimen belongs to a study of blood T cells in healthy people across ages. PBMCs were isolated at a quantity of at least 6 million per sample. V shed 2 bases and J shed 3 bases, with 10 bases lying between them. The CDR3 loop spans 14 amino acids. CDR1 is MGHDK and CDR2 is SYGVNS in the germline V gene.

Specimen: blood. The genes are TRBV25-1 and TRBJ2-5; D is possibly TRBD1 or TRBD2 (5 bases each). The TCR comes from a woman of 80 years or more in good health. DNA for the CDR3: TGTGCCAGCAGTGAAAATAGGGACGAAGAGACCCAGTACTTC. Its protein is CASSENRDEETQYF. Complete variable domain (other parts from reference TRBV25-1 and TRBJ2-5): EADIYQTPRYLVIGTGKKITLECSQTMGHDKMYWYQQDPGMELHLIHYSYGVNSTEKGDLSSESTVSRIRTEHFPLTLESARPSHTSQYLCASSENRDEETQYFGPGTRLLVL.